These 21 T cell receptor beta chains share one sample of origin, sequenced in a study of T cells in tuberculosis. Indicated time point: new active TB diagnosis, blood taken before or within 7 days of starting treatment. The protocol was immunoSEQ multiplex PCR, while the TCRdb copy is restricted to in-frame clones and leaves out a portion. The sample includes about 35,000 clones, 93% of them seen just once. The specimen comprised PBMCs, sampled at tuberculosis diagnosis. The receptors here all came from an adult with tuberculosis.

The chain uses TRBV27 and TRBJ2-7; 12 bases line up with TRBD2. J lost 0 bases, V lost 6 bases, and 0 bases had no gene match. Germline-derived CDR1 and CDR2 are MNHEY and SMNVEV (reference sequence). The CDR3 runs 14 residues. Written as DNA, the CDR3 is TGTGCCAGCAGGGGACTAGCGGGCTCCTACGAGCAGTACTTC. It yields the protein CASRGLAGSYEQYF.

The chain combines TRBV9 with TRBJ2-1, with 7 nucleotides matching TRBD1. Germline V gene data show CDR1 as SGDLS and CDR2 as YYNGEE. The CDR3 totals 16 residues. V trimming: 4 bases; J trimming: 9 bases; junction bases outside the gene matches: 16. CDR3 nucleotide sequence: TGTGCCAGCAGCCCCTTGGGCACAGGGGCGCTTAGTGAGCAGTTCTTC. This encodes CASSPLGTGALSEQFF.

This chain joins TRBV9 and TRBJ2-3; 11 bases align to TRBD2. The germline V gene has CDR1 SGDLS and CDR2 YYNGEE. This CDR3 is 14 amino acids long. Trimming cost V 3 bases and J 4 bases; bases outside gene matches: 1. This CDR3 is CASSAGLAADTQYF. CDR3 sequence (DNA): TGTGCCAGCAGCGCGGGACTAGCGGCAGATACGCAGTATTTT.

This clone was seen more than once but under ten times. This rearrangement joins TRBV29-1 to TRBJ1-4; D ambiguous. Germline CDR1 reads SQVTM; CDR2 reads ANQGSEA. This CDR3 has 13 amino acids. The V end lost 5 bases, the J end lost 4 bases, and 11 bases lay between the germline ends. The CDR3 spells CSVRYRLNEKLFF. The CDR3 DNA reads TGCAGCGTTCGGTATCGTCTTAATGAAAAACTGTTTTTT.

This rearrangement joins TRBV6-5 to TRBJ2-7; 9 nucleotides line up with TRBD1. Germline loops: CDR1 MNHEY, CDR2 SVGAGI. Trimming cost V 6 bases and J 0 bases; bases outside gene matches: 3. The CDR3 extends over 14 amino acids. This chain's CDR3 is CASRGDRDSYEQYF. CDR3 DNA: TGTGCCAGCAGGGGGGACAGGGACTCCTACGAGCAGTACTTC.

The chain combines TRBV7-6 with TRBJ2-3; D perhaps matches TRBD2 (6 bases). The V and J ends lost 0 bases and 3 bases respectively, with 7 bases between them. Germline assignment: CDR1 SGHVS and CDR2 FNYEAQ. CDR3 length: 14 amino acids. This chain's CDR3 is CASSLAGGTDTQYF. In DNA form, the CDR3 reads TGTGCCAGCAGCTTAGCGGGAGGAACAGATACGCAGTATTTT.

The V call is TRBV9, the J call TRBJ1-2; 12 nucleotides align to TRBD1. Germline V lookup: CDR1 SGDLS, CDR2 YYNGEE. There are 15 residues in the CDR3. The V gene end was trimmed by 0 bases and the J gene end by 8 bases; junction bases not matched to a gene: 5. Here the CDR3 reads CASSVEGQGAQGYTF. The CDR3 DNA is TGTGCCAGCAGCGTAGAGGGACAGGGGGCGCAGGGCTACACCTTC.

CDR3 region: CASLGLAGGGTGELFF. The CDR3 DNA follows: TGTGCCAGCTTGGGACTAGCGGGAGGGGGAACCGGGGAGCTGTTTTTT. The J gene is TRBJ2-2, the V gene TRBV27, with 16 bases matching TRBD2. The CDR3 length is 16 residues. J gave up 5 bases and V 8 bases, and 5 bases lay outside the gene matches. In germline, CDR1 is MNHEY, CDR2 SMNVEV (reference sequence).

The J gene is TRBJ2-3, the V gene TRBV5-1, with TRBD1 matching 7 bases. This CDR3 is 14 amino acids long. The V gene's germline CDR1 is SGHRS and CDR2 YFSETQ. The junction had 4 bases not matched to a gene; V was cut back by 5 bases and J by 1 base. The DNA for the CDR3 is TGCGCCAGCAGTGAGCAGGGGGGCACAGATACGCAGTATTTT. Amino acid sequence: CASSEQGGTDTQYF.

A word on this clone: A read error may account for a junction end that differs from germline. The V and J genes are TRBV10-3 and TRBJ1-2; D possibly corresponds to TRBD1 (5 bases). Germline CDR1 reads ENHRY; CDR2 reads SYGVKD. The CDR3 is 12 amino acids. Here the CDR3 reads CAISDSEDTLIF. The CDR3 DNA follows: TGTGCCATCAGTGACTCCGAGGACACCTTAATCTTC.

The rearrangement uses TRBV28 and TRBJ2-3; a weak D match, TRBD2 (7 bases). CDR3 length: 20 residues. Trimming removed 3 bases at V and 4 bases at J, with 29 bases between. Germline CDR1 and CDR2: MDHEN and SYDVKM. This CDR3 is CASSFGKGLRGLGQSDTQYF. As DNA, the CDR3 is TGTGCCAGCAGTTTTGGGAAAGGGCTTAGAGGACTAGGACAGTCAGATACGCAGTATTTT.

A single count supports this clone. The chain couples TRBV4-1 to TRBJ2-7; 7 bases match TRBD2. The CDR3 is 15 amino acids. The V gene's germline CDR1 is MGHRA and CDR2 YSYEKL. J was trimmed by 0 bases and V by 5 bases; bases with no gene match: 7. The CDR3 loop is CASSSPAGVSYEQYF. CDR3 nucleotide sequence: TGCGCCAGCAGCTCCCCGGCGGGAGTCTCCTACGAGCAGTACTTC.

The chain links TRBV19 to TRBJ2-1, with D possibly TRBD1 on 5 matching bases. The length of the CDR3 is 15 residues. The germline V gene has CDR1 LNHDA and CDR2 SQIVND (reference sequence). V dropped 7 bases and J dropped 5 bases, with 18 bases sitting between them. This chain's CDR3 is CASNNHRNPHNEQFF. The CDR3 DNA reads TGTGCCAGTAACAATCACAGGAACCCCCACAATGAGCAGTTCTTC.

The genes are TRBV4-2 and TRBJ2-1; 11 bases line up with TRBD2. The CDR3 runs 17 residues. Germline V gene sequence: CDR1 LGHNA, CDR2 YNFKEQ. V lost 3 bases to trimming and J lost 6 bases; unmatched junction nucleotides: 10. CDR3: CASSQTSGAGLVNEQFF. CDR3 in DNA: TGTGCCAGCAGCCAGACTAGCGGGGCTGGACTTGTCAATGAGCAGTTCTTC.

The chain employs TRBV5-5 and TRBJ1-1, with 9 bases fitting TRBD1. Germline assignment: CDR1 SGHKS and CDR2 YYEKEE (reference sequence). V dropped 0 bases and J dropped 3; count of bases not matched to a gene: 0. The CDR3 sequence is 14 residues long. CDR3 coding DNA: TGTGCCAGCAGCTTGGGGACAGGGGACACTGAAGCTTTCTTT. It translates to CASSLGTGDTEAFF.

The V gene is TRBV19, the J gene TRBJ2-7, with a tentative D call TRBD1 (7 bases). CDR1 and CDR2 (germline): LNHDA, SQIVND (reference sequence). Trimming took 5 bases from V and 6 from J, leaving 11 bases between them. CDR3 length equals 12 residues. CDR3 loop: CASSAGQTEQYF. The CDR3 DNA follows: TGTGCCAGTAGTGCGGGACAGACCGAGCAGTACTTC.

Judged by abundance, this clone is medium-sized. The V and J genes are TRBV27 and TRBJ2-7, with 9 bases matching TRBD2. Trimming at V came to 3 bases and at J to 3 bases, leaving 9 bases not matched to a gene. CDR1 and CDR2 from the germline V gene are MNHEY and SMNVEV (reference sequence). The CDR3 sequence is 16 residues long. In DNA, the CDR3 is TGTGCCAGCAGTTTCTCCCTAGCGGGGTCACTCTACGAGCAGTACTTC. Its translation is CASSFSLAGSLYEQYF.

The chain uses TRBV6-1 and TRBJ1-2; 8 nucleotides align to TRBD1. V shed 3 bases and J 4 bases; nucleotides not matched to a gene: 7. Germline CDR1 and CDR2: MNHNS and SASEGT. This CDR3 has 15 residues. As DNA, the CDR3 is TGTGCCAGCAGTGACTACGGACAGGGTCCCTATGGCTACACCTTC. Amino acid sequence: CASSDYGQGPYGYTF.

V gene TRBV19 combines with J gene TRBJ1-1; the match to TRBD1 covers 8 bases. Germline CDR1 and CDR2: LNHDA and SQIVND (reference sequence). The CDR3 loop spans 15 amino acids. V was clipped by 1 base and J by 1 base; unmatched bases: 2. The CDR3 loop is CASSIAGQGNTEAFF. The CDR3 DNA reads TGTGCCAGTAGTATAGCCGGACAGGGGAACACTGAAGCTTTCTTT.

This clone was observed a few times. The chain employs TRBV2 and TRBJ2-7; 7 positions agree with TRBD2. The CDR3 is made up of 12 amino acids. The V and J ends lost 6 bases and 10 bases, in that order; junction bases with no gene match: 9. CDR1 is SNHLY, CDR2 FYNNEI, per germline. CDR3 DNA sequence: TGTGCCAGCAGCCTATTAGCGGGTCGACAGTACTTC. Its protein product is CASSLLAGRQYF.

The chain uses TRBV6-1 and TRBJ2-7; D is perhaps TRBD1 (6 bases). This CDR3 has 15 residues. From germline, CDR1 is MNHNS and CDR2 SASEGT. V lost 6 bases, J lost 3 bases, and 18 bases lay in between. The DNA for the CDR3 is TGTGCCAGCAGACGACAGGAAACTGTGAACTACGAGCAGTACTTC. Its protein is CASRRQETVNYEQYF.